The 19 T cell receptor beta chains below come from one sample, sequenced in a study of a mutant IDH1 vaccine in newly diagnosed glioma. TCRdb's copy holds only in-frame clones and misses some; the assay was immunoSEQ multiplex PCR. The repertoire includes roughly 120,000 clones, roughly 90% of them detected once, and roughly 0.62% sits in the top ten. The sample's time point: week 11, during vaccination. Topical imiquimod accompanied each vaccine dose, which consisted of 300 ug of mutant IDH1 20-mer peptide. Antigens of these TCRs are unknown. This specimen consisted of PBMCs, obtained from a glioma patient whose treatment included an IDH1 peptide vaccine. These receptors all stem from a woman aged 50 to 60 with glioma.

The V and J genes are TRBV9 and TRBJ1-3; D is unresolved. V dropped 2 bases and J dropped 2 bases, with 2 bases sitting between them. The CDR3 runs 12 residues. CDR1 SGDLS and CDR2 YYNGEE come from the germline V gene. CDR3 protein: CASSVTGNTIYF. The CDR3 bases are TGTGCCAGCAGCGTTACTGGAAACACCATATATTTT.

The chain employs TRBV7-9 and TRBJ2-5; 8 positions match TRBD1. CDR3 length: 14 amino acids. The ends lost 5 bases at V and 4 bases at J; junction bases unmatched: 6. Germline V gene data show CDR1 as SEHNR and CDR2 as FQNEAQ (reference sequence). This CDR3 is CASSPPGGRETQYF. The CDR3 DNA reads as TGTGCCAGCAGCCCGCCAGGGGGCCGAGAGACCCAGTACTTC.

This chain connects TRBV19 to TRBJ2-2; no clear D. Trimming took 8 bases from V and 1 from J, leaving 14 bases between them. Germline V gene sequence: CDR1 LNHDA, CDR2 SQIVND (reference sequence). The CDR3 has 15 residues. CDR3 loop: CASLKSTGNTGELFF. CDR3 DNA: TGTGCCAGTCTAAAATCTACCGGGAACACCGGGGAGCTGTTTTTT.

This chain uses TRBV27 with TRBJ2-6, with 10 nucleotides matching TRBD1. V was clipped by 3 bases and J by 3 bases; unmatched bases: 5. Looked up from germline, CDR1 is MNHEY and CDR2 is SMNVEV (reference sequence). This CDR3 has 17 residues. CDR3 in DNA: TGTGCCAGCAGTTTCGGGACAGGGGCGGGTGGGGCCAACGTCCTGACTTTC. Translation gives CASSFGTGAGGANVLTF.

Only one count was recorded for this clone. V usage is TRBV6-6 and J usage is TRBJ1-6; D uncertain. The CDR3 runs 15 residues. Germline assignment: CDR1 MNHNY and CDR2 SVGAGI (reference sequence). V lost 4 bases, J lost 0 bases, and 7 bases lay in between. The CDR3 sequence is CASSSWSSYNSPLHF. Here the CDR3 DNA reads TGTGCCAGCAGTTCCTGGAGCTCCTATAATTCACCCCTCCACTTT.

The CDR3 DNA follows: TGTGCCAGCAGCCATTTTAACACAGATACGCAGTATTTT. The encoded protein is CASSHFNTDTQYF. The V and J genes are TRBV14 and TRBJ2-3; the D is unclear. Germline CDR1 SGHDN, CDR2 FVKESK. The CDR3 contains 13 residues. Trimming pared 3 bases from V and 2 bases from J, leaving 6 bases between.

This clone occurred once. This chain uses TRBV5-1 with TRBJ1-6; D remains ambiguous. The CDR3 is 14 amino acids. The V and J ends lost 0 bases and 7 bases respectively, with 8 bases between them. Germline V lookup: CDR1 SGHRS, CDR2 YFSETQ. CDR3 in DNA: TGCGCCAGCAGCTTGGACGGGCTAAATTCACCCCTCCACTTT. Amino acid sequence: CASSLDGLNSPLHF.

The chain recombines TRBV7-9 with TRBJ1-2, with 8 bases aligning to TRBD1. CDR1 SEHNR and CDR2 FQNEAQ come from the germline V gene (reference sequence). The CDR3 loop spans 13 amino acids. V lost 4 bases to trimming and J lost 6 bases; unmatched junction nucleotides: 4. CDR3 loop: CASSSTGVDGYTF. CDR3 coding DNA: TGTGCCAGCAGCTCGACAGGGGTTGATGGCTACACCTTC.

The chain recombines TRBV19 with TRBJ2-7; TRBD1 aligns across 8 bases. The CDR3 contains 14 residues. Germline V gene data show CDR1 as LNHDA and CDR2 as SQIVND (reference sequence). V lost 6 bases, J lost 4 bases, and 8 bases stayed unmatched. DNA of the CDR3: TGTGCCAGTAGCCCCGGACAGGGTGGATACGAGCAGTACTTC. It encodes CASSPGQGGYEQYF.

CDR3 nucleotide sequence: TGCAGTGCCACCGGGACAGGATACTTCTTT. Residues: CSATGTGYFF. The chain uses TRBV20-1 and TRBJ1-1; 8 bases are a match to TRBD1. The V segment lost 6 bases and the J segment 14 bases; nucleotides outside the gene matches: 8. The CDR3 has 10 amino acids. Germline-derived CDR1 and CDR2 are DFQATT and SNEGSKA (reference sequence).

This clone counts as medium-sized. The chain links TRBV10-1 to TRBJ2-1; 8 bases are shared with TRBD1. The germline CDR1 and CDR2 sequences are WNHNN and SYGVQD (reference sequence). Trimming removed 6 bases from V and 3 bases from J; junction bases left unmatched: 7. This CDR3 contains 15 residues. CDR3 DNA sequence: TGCGCCAGCAGCGACAGGGGCCGAGGCTACAATGAGCAGTTCTTC. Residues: CASSDRGRGYNEQFF.

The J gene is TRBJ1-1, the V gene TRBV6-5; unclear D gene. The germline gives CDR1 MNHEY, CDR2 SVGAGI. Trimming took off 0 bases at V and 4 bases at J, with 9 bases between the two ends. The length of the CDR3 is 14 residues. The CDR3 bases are TGTGCCAGCAGTTACTCATCGGGATCCACTGAAGCTTTCTTT. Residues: CASSYSSGSTEAFF.

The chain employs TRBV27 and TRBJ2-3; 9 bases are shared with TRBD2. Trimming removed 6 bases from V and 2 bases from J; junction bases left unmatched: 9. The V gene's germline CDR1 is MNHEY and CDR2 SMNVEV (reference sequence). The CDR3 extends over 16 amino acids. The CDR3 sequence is CASSPGGGEATDTQYF. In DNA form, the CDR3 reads TGTGCCAGCAGCCCCGGCGGGGGGGAGGCCACAGATACGCAGTATTTT.

CDR3 amino acids: CASSQVGTGNTGELFF. The DNA for the CDR3 is TGTGCCAGCAGCCAAGTAGGGACAGGGAACACCGGGGAGCTGTTTTTT. The J gene is TRBJ2-2, the V gene TRBV14, with 8 bases aligning to TRBD1. CDR3 length equals 16 residues. The V gene end was trimmed by 1 base and the J gene end by 1 base; junction bases not matched to a gene: 2. The V gene's germline CDR1 is SGHDN and CDR2 FVKESK.

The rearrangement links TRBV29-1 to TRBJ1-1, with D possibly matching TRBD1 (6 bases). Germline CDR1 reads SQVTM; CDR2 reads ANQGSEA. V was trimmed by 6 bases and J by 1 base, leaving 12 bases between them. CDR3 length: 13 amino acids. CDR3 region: CSVPRGPNTEAFF. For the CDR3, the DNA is TGCAGCGTACCGCGGGGGCCGAACACTGAAGCTTTCTTT. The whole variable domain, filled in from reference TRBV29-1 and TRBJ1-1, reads SAVISQKPSRDICQRGTSLTIQCQVDSQVTMMFWYRQQPGQSLTLIATANQGSEATYESGFVIDKFPISRPNLTFSTLTVSNMSPEDSSIYLCSVPRGPNTEAFFGQGTRLTVV.

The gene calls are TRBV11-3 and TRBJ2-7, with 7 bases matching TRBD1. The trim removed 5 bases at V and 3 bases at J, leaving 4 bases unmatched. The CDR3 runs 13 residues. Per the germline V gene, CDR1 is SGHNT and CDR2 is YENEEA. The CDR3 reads CASSRGQDYEQYF. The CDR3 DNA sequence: TGTGCCAGCAGCCGCGGACAGGACTACGAGCAGTACTTC.

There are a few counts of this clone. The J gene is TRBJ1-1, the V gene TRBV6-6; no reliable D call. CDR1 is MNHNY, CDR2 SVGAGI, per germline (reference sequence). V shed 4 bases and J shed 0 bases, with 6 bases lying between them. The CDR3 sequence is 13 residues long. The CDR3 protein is CASSFRLNTEAFF. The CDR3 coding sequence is TGTGCCAGCAGTTTCCGCCTGAACACTGAAGCTTTCTTT.

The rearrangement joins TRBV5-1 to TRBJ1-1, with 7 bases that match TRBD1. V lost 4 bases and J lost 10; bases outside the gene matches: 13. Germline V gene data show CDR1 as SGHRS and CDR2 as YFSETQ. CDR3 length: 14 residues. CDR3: CASSPAADRAGAFF. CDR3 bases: TGCGCCAGCAGCCCGGCGGCCGACAGGGCGGGAGCTTTCTTT.

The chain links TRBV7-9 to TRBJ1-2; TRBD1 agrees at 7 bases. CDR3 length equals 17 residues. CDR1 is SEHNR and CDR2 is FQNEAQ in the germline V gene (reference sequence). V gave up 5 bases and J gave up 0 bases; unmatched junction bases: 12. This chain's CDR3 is CASSPYRGQAPNYGYTF. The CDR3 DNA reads TGTGCCAGCAGCCCCTACAGGGGCCAGGCACCTAACTATGGCTACACCTTC.